This T cell receptor beta chain originates from a study of T cell clonality in common variable immunodeficiency. Study results and limitations: Fewer deletions and N-nucleotide insertions were reportedly seen in common variable immunodeficiency TCR beta sequences. CVID patient heterogeneity limited repertoire-clinical complication correlations. Compared with healthy controls, CVID subjects showed increased TCRbeta clonality, mostly in about a third.

Blood samples were heparinized, 5 to 8 ml per donor. Sequencing was performed with immunoSEQ multiplex PCR; in TCRdb, only in-frame clones are kept and a portion is missing. The sample has roughly 29,000 clones, none seen only once; the top ten hold about 13%. This clone was observed a handful of times. No antigen is known for it. The sequence runs out 3 residues before the end of the CDR3; the remainder is reconstructed from the germline J gene. Other DNA sequences from this sample encode an identical CDR3 as well. Trimming stripped 3 bases from V and 1 base from J, with 10 bases between. CDR1 KGHSH and CDR2 LQKENI come from the germline V gene. This CDR3 has 15 residues.

Sequenced input: peripheral blood mononuclear cells. This TCR was sampled from a person aged 18 to 69 in good health. The V and J genes are TRBV18 and TRBJ1-3, with D perhaps matching TRBD1 (6 bases). The sequenced CDR3 bases are TGTGCCAGCTCACCTACAGGGAAATCTGGAAACACC. Translated, it gives CASSPTGKSGNT. The whole CDR3 region reads CASSPTGKSGNTIYF.